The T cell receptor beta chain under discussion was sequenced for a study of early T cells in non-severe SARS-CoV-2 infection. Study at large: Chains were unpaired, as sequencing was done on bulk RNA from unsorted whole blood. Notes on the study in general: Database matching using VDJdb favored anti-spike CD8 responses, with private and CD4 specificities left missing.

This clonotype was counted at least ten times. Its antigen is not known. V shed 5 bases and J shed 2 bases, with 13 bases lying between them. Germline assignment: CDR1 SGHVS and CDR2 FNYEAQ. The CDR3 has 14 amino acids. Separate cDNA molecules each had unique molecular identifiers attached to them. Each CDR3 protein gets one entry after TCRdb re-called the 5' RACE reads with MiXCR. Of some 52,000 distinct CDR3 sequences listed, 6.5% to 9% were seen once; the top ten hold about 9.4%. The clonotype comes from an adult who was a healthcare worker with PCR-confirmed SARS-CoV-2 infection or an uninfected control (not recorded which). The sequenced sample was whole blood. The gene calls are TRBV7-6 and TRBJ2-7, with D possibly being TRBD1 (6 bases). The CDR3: CASSPAGAAYEQYF. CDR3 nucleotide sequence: TGTGCCAGCAGCCCAGCAGGGGCCGCCTACGAGCAGTACTTC.